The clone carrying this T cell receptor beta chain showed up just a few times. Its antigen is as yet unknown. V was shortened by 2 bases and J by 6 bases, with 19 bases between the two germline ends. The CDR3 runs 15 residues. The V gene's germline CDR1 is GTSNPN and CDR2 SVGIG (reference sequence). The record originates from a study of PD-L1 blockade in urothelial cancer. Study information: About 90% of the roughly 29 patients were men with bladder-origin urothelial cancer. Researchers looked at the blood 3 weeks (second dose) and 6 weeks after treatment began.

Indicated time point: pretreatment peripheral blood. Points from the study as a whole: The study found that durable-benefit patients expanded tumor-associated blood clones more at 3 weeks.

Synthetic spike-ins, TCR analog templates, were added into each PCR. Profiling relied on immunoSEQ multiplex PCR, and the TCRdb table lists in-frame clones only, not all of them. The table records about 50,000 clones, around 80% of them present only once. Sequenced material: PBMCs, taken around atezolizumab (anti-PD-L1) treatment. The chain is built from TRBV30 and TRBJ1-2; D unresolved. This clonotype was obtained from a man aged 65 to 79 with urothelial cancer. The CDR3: CAWSIEGTGDDGYTF. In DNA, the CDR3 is TGTGCCTGGAGTATAGAGGGAACGGGAGATGATGGCTACACCTTC.